This T cell receptor (beta chain) was sequenced for a study of ipilimumab plus nivolumab after autologous stem cell transplantation. Study-level information: Patients received a median of about five ipilimumab and roughly eight nivolumab doses.

Study results and limitations: The authors say TCR, Treg and microbiome findings warrant further study.

As for this clone: Its specificity is unknown.

Produced via immunoSEQ multiplex PCR; TCRdb's table is partial and in-frame only. The sample consists of approximately 5,300 clones, around 66% of them appearing once. The CDR3 runs 15 residues. Germline V lookup: CDR1 KGHSH, CDR2 LQKENI. Trimming cost V 0 bases and J 0 bases, with 9 bases left between them. Checkpoint therapy with ipilimumab 1 mg/kg began 14 to 28 days after transplant. The receptor comes from a male donor with multiple myeloma. The sequenced sample was PBMCs, obtained in a trial of ipilimumab plus nivolumab as post-transplant consolidation. This rearrangement joins TRBV18 to TRBJ2-7; perhaps TRBD1 as D (6 bases). In nucleotides, the CDR3 is TGTGCCAGCTCACCACCGGACAGATTCTCCTACGAGCAGTACTTC. The encoded protein is CASSPPDRFSYEQYF.